The 30 T cell receptor beta chains below were found in one sample sequenced in a study of T cell repertoires and HLA-DP antigens. Repertoires were generated with immunoSEQ multiplex PCR, while TCRdb's copy carries only in-frame clones and drops some. The sample comprises more than 90,000 clones, roughly 92% of which are singletons, and about 0.3% rests with the top ten. Their antigens remain unidentified. The sample was CD4+ T cells from PBMCs. The receptor set was obtained from a woman aged 18-29 years in good health and CMV-seronegative.

The chain links TRBV30 to TRBJ1-1; D gene ambiguous. Germline CDR1 and CDR2: GTSNPN and SVGIG (reference sequence). Deletions cut 2 bases from V and 4 bases from J, with 14 bases between. CDR3 size: 14 residues. CDR3 in DNA: TGTGCCTGGAGTAACGGGAAGGGTGTCACTGAAGCTTTCTTT. This sequence encodes CAWSNGKGVTEAFF.

This clone showed up just a few times. The chain is built from TRBV2 and TRBJ1-2; 9 positions match TRBD1. The CDR3 covers 13 residues. J lost 2 bases, V lost 6 bases, and 1 base had no gene match. Germline CDR1 is SNHLY and CDR2 is FYNNEI. CDR3 residues: CASSGTGNYGYTF. DNA of the CDR3: TGTGCCAGCAGCGGGACAGGGAACTATGGCTACACCTTC.

This clone was recorded once. The V call is TRBV28, the J call TRBJ1-1; D is unresolved. CDR3 length: 14 amino acids. CDR1 MDHEN and CDR2 SYDVKM come from the germline V gene. The ends were cut back, 3 bases at V and 2 bases at J, with 10 bases in the middle. The CDR3 DNA reads TGTGCCAGCAGTTTTTGGACGGGCAACACTGAAGCTTTCTTT. This gives the protein CASSFWTGNTEAFF. Full variable domain (missing parts from reference TRBV28 and TRBJ1-1): DVKVTQSSRYLVKRTGEKVFLECVQDMDHENMFWYRQDPGLGLRLIYFSYDVKMKEKGDIPEGYSVSREKKERFSLILESASTNQTSMYLCASSFWTGNTEAFFGQGTRLTVV.

This chain joins TRBV6-1 and TRBJ1-5; D remains ambiguous. The CDR3 is 15 amino acids. V shed 8 bases and J shed 0 bases, with 14 bases lying between them. Germline CDR1 and CDR2: MNHNS and SASEGT. This CDR3 reads CASDREKNSNQPQHF. CDR3 bases: TGTGCCAGCGACCGAGAAAAGAATAGCAATCAGCCCCAGCATTTT.

This clone appeared a single time. As DNA, the CDR3 is TGTGCCAGCAAGAGTAGGGTCTACGAGCAGTACTTC. This gives the protein CASKSRVYEQYF. This sequence joins TRBV27 and TRBJ2-7; no clear D gene. From germline, CDR1 is MNHEY and CDR2 SMNVEV (reference sequence). The germline V and J ends were trimmed by 7 bases and 3 bases, with 10 bases remaining between them. This CDR3 is 12 amino acids long.

The J gene is TRBJ2-1, the V gene TRBV7-6; D not resolved. The CDR3 is 15 amino acids. Germline CDR1 reads SGHVS; CDR2 reads FNYEAQ. The ends were cut back, 5 bases at V and 0 bases at J, with 11 bases in the middle. The DNA for the CDR3 is TGTGCCAGCAGCGCAAACCCCCTCTCCTACAATGAGCAGTTCTTC. Translated: CASSANPLSYNEQFF. Full variable domain (outside the CDR3, taken from reference TRBV7-6 and TRBJ2-1): GAGVSQSPRYKVTKRGQDVALRCDPISGHVSLYWYRQALGQGPEFLTYFNYEAQQDKSGLPNDRFSAERPEGSISTLTIQRTEQRDSAMYRCASSANPLSYNEQFFGPGTRLTVL.

The chain is built from TRBV7-3 and TRBJ2-2, with 8 bases that match TRBD2. The CDR3 runs 15 residues. CDR1 SGHTA and CDR2 FQGTGA come from the germline V gene. Germline trimming cut 5 bases from V and 1 base from J; bases unmatched to any gene: 3. As DNA, the CDR3 is TGTGCCAGCAGCCCGGGACTAGGGAACACCGGGGAGCTGTTTTTT. Its translation is CASSPGLGNTGELFF.

V is TRBV7-3 and J is TRBJ2-3; D perhaps matches TRBD1 (6 bases). Trimming took off 4 bases at V and 6 bases at J, with 14 bases between the two ends. The germline V gene has CDR1 SGHTA and CDR2 FQGTGA. The CDR3 contains 14 residues. In DNA form, the CDR3 reads TGTGCCAGCAGCTATACAGGGTCGGGGGATACGCAGTATTTT. Protein: CASSYTGSGDTQYF.

The gene calls are TRBV6-5 and TRBJ1-2; no firm D call. CDR1 and CDR2 from the germline V gene are MNHEY and SVGAGI. CDR3 size: 15 residues. V was clipped by 0 bases and J by 0 bases, with 8 bases between them. The DNA of the CDR3 is TGTGCCAGCAGTTACTCGGGTATAGCTAACTATGGCTACACCTTC. Its protein product is CASSYSGIANYGYTF.

This clone showed up just once. The rearrangement joins TRBV5-1 to TRBJ2-3; TRBD1 or TRBD2 may be the D gene (6 bases each). Germline loops: CDR1 SGHRS, CDR2 YFSETQ. The CDR3 length is 16 residues. Deletions cut 4 bases from V and 1 base from J, with 16 bases between. CDR3 amino acids: CASSHSGDKRTDTQYF. The DNA for the CDR3 is TGCGCCAGCAGCCACTCGGGGGACAAACGCACAGATACGCAGTATTTT.

This chain joins TRBV5-1 and TRBJ2-6; TRBD1 might be the D (6 bases). From germline, CDR1 is SGHRS and CDR2 YFSETQ. This CDR3 region has 20 residues. V shed 0 bases and J shed 0 bases, with 19 bases lying between them. CDR3 coding DNA: TGCGCCAGCAGCTTGGGTGGTCGGGCGGACAGTACCTCTGGGGCCAACGTCCTGACTTTC. Translated: CASSLGGRADSTSGANVLTF.

The rearrangement links TRBV29-1 to TRBJ2-1, with D unclear. Germline V CDR1 and CDR2: SQVTM, ANQGSEA. The CDR3 is made up of 11 amino acids. V lost 2 bases, J lost 7 bases, and 6 bases lay in between. The CDR3 bases are TGCAGCGTTGAACGCCGGAATGAGCAGTTCTTC. Its translation is CSVERRNEQFF.

This clone was seen once. The chain recombines TRBV19 with TRBJ2-7; 11 bases are a match to TRBD2. The CDR3 loop spans 16 amino acids. Germline CDR1 reads LNHDA; CDR2 reads SQIVND (reference sequence). V was pared by 5 bases and J by 6 bases, with 12 bases of the junction left unmatched. The CDR3 is CASSFSTSGRIREQYF. The CDR3 coding sequence is TGTGCCAGTAGTTTCTCAACTAGCGGGAGAATTCGCGAGCAGTACTTC.

The rearrangement uses TRBV19 and TRBJ1-4, with 8 bases lining up with TRBD1. V shed 9 bases, J shed 8 bases, and the junction held 11 bases outside the gene matches. The CDR3 totals 14 residues. The germline CDR1 and CDR2 sequences are LNHDA and SQIVND (reference sequence). Here the CDR3 DNA reads TGTGCCAGCGCCCGAGACAGGGGACGCGAAAAACTGTTTTTT. It encodes CASARDRGREKLFF.

The chain carries TRBV7-3 and TRBJ2-7, with 11 bases matching TRBD1. This CDR3 is 15 amino acids long. Trimming removed 3 bases from V and 3 bases from J; junction bases left unmatched: 4. Germline lookup yields CDR1 SGHTA and CDR2 FQGTGA. CDR3 nucleotides: TGTGCCAGCAGCTTGTCCGGGACAGGGGGCTACGAGCAGTACTTC. It encodes CASSLSGTGGYEQYF. The full variable domain, its missing parts supplied by reference TRBV7-3 and TRBJ2-7, is GAGVSQTPSNKVTEKGKYVELRCDPISGHTALYWYRQSLGQGPEFLIYFQGTGAADDSGLPNDRFFAVRPEGSVSTLKIQRTERGDSAVYLCASSLSGTGGYEQYFGPGTRLTVT.

CDR3 nucleotide sequence: TGTGCCTGGACCAGACAGGGGGGAAGAAGGTACTTC. Amino acid sequence: CAWTRQGGRRYF. V usage is TRBV30 and J usage is TRBJ2-4; 9 nucleotides line up with TRBD1. The germline CDR1 and CDR2 sequences are GTSNPN and SVGIG (reference sequence). J was trimmed by 15 bases and V by 4 bases; bases with no gene match: 10. This CDR3 spans 12 amino acids.

The chain employs TRBV6-6 and TRBJ1-6, with D perhaps TRBD1 (6 bases). This CDR3 contains 13 residues. V lost 4 bases and J lost 10, with 11 bases in between. Germline V gene data show CDR1 as MNHNY and CDR2 as SVGAGI (reference sequence). CDR3 sequence reads: CASSSRDTSPLHF. CDR3 bases: TGTGCCAGCAGTTCCCGGGACACATCACCCCTCCACTTT.

The chain carries TRBV5-4 and TRBJ2-3; 7 positions agree with TRBD1. Germline V lookup: CDR1 SGHNT, CDR2 YYREEE (reference sequence). The CDR3 loop spans 15 amino acids. Unmatched junction bases numbered 5, after V lost 3 bases and J lost 1 base. The CDR3 region is CASSYLGQGTDTQYF. The DNA for the CDR3 is TGTGCCAGCAGCTACCTCGGACAGGGCACAGATACGCAGTATTTT.

The chain employs TRBV2 and TRBJ2-3, with TRBD2 matching 8 bases. There are 16 residues in the CDR3. The germline V gene has CDR1 SNHLY and CDR2 FYNNEI. The junction had 11 bases not matched to a gene; V was cut back by 6 bases and J by 3 bases. The CDR3 reads CASSATGTSLTDTQYF. As DNA, the CDR3 is TGTGCCAGCAGCGCAACCGGGACTAGTCTGACAGATACGCAGTATTTT.

The rearrangement joins TRBV14 to TRBJ1-1; D gene ambiguous. The V and J ends lost 2 bases and 2 bases respectively, with 9 bases between them. The length of the CDR3 is 14 residues. Germline CDR1 SGHDN, CDR2 FVKESK. The DNA of the CDR3 is TGTGCCAGCAGCCAACCAGCAAGAAACACTGAAGCTTTCTTT. It is translated as CASSQPARNTEAFF.

The gene calls are TRBV5-1 and TRBJ2-5; 8 bases align to TRBD2. CDR1 is SGHRS, CDR2 YFSETQ, per germline. V was pared by 4 bases and J by 5 bases, with 10 bases of the junction left unmatched. This CDR3 region has 15 residues. The CDR3 spells CASSNLGGAGETQYF. The CDR3 DNA sequence: TGCGCCAGCAGCAACCTCGGGGGGGCTGGGGAGACCCAGTACTTC.

Only one count was recorded for this clone. V usage is TRBV6-5 and J usage is TRBJ2-2; D tentatively fits TRBD1 or TRBD2 (5 bases each). The V gene lost 0 bases and the J gene lost 2 bases, with 10 bases spanning the gap. The CDR3 sequence is 16 residues long. The V gene's germline CDR1 is MNHEY and CDR2 SVGAGI. In nucleotides, the CDR3 is TGTGCCAGCAGTTACTCGTATGGGGGAAACACCGGGGAGCTGTTTTTT. It specifies CASSYSYGGNTGELFF.

The genes are TRBV6-6 and TRBJ2-7, with D perhaps matching TRBD2 (6 bases). Per the germline V gene, CDR1 is MNHNY and CDR2 is SVGAGI (reference sequence). The germline V and J ends were trimmed by 4 bases and 6 bases, with 19 bases remaining between them. The CDR3 loop spans 15 amino acids. DNA of the CDR3: TGTGCCAGCAGTTTGAACCGGGACTGGTCCCCCGAGCAGTACTTC. It specifies CASSLNRDWSPEQYF.

The rearrangement links TRBV6-5 to TRBJ1-1, with D uncertain. CDR3 length: 15 amino acids. Germline CDR1 is MNHEY and CDR2 is SVGAGI. V dropped 0 bases and J dropped 1 base, with 9 bases sitting between them. CDR3 residues: CASSYSPGGNTEAFF. CDR3 DNA: TGTGCCAGCAGTTACTCTCCGGGCGGGAACACTGAAGCTTTCTTT.

This clone appeared once. V is TRBV7-6 and J is TRBJ2-7; 8 positions match TRBD1. V trimming: 2 bases; J trimming: 6 bases; junction bases outside the gene matches: 3. Germline V gene lookup returns CDR1 SGHVS and CDR2 FNYEAQ. The CDR3 consists of 13 residues. CDR3 sequence (DNA): TGTGCCAGCAGCTTATCAGGGGGCGCCGAGCAGTACTTC. Amino acids: CASSLSGGAEQYF. Based on the CDR3 plus reference TRBV7-6 and TRBJ2-7, the full variable domain is GAGVSQSPRYKVTKRGQDVALRCDPISGHVSLYWYRQALGQGPEFLTYFNYEAQQDKSGLPNDRFSAERPEGSISTLTIQRTEQRDSAMYRCASSLSGGAEQYFGPGTRLTVT.

The gene calls are TRBV4-1 and TRBJ1-6, with D tentatively TRBD1 (6 bases). CDR1 MGHRA and CDR2 YSYEKL come from the germline V gene. The V end lost 8 bases, the J end lost 9 bases, and 20 bases lay between the germline ends. The CDR3 spans 15 residues. This CDR3 reads CASARLGTLRSPLHF. For the CDR3, the DNA is TGCGCCAGCGCCCGGCTCGGGACACTTCGTTCACCCCTCCACTTT.

The V call is TRBV2, the J call TRBJ1-5; the match to TRBD1 covers 9 bases. The J segment lost 1 base and the V segment lost 6 bases, leaving 4 bases of the junction unmatched. Germline V gene lookup returns CDR1 SNHLY and CDR2 FYNNEI. The CDR3 loop spans 15 amino acids. Here the CDR3 reads CASSTQGASNQPQHF. The CDR3, as DNA: TGTGCCAGCAGCACACAGGGGGCAAGCAATCAGCCCCAGCATTTT.

Turning to this clone: No DNA is shown, since the ends of the CDR3 on it are uncertain; the CDR3 is the one TCRdb lists. The chain uses TRBV19 and TRBJ1-1; the tabulated D call, TRBD1, remains unverified against the DNA. CDR1 and CDR2 (germline): LNHDA, SQIVND (reference sequence). Termini included, the CDR3 measures 17 amino acids. CDR3 loop: CASILAPYTPRNTEAFF.

This clone showed up just once. The chain uses TRBV20-1 and TRBJ2-7; D is perhaps TRBD1 (5 bases). The CDR3 covers 11 residues. Germline V gene data show CDR1 as DFQATT and CDR2 as SNEGSKA (reference sequence). The germline V and J ends were trimmed by 5 bases and 6 bases, with 11 bases remaining between them. The CDR3 is CSAFQTGEQYF. The CDR3 DNA sequence: TGCAGTGCTTTTCAAACAGGCGAGCAGTACTTC.

This clone was recorded a few times. The chain uses TRBV30 and TRBJ1-5; the D gene is possibly TRBD1 (6 bases). From germline, CDR1 is GTSNPN and CDR2 SVGIG (reference sequence). Deletions cut 2 bases from V and 0 bases from J, with 17 bases between. This CDR3 region has 17 residues. CDR3 protein: CAWSPARGPSSNQPQHF. CDR3 DNA: TGTGCCTGGAGTCCCGCCAGGGGACCGAGTAGCAATCAGCCCCAGCATTTT.